This TCR beta chain was sequenced during a study of T cells after yellow fever vaccination. This clonotype was recorded at least ten times. The CDR3 loop spans 15 amino acids. Per the germline V gene, CDR1 is DFQATT and CDR2 is SNEGSKA (reference sequence). The V and J ends lost 1 base and 0 bases respectively, with 10 bases between them. TCRdb recomputed calls from the 5' RACE reads with MiXCR, one row per CDR3 protein. The data show about 130,000 distinct CDR3 sequences, with roughly 6.7% seen just once and roughly 2.5% held by the top ten. The gene calls are TRBV20-1 and TRBJ1-3; TRBD1 is a possible D gene (5 bases). This specimen was CD4+ T cells sorted from PBMCs, taken 10 to 11 days after the first yellow fever vaccination. The source is a man between 18 and 35 years old who received the YFV17D yellow fever vaccine. The CDR3 region has the DNA TGCAGTGCTAGAGCTAGGGGATTCTCTGGAAACACCATATATTTT. Amino acids: CSARARGFSGNTIYF.